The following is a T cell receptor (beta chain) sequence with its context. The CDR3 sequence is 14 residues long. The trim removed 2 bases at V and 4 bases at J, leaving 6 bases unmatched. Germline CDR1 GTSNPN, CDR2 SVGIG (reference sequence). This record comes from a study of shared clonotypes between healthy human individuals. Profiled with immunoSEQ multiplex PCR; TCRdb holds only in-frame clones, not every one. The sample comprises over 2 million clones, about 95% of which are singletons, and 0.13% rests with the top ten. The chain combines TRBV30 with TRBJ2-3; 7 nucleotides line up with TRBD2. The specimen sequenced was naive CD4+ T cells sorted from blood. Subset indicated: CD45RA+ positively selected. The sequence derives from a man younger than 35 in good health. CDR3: CAWSRLAGPDTQYF. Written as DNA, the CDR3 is TGTGCCTGGAGTCGACTAGCCGGCCCAGATACGCAGTATTTT.